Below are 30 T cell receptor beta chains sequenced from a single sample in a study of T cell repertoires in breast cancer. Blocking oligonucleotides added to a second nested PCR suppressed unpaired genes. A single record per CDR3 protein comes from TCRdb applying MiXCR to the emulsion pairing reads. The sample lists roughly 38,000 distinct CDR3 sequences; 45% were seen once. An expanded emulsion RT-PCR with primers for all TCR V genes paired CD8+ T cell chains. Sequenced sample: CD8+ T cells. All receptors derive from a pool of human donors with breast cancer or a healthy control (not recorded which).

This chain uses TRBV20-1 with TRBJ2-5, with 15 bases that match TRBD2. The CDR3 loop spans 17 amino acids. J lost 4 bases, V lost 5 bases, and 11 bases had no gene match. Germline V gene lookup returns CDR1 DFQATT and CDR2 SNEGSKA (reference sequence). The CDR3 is CSAQGLAGGLGTETQYF. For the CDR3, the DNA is TGCAGTGCTCAGGGACTAGCGGGAGGTTTGGGAACAGAGACCCAGTACTTC.

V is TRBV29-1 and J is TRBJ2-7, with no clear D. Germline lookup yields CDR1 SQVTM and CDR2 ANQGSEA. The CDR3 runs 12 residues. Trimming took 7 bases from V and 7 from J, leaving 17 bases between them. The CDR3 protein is CSARRSEREQYF. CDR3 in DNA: TGCAGCGCAAGACGGTCGGAGAGGGAGCAGTACTTC.

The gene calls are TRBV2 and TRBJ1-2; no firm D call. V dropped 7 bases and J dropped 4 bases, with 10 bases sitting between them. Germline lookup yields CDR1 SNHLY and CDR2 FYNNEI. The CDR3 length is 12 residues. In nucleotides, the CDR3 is TGTGCCAGCACCGAAGCCCTCTATGGCTACACCTTC. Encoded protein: CASTEALYGYTF.

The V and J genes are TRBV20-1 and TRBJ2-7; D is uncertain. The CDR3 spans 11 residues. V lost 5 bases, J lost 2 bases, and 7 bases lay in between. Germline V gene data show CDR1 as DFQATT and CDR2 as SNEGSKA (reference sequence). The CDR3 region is CSARQTYEQYF. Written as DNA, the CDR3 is TGCAGTGCTCGGCAGACCTACGAGCAGTACTTC.

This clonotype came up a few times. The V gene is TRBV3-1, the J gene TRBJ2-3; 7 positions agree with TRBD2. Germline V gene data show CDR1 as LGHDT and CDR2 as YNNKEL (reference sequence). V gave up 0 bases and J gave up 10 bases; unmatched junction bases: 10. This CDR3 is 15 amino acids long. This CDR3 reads CASSQELREDSAQYF. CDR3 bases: TGTGCCAGCAGCCAAGAACTTCGGGAGGACTCCGCGCAGTATTTT.

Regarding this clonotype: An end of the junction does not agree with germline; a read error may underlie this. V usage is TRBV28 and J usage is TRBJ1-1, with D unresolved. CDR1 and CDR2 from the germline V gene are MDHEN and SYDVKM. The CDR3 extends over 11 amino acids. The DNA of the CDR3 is TGTGCCAGTAAGTTGAACGCTGAAGCTTTCTTT. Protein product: CASKLNAEAFF.

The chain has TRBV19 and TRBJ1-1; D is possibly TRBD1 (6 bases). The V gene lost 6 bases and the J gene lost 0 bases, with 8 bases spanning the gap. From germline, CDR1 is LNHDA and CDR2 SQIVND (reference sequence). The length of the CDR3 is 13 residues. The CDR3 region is CASSGDMNTEAFF. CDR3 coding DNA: TGTGCCAGTAGCGGGGACATGAACACTGAAGCTTTCTTT.

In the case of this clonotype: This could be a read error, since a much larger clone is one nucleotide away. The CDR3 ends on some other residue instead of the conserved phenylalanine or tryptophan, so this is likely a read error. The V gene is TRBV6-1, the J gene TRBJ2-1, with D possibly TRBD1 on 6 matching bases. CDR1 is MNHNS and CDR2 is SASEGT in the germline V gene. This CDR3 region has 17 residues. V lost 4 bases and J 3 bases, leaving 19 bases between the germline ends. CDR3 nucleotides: TGTGCCAGCAGTGGGACGACAGGAAAGAAGAGCTACAATGAGCAGTTCCTC. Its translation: CASSGTTGKKSYNEQFL.

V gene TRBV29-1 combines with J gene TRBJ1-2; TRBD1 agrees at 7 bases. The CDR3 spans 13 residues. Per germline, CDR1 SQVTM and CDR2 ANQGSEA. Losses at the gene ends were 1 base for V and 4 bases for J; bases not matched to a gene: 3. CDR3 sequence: CSVEVGQTYGYTF. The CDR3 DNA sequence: TGCAGCGTTGAAGTGGGACAGACCTATGGCTACACCTTC.

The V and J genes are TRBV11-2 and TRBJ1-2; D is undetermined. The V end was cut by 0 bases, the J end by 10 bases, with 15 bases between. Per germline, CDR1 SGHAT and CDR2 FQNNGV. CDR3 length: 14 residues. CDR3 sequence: CASSLDRRYLDYTF. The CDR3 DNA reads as TGTGCCAGCAGCTTAGACCGCCGCTATCTGGACTACACCTTC.

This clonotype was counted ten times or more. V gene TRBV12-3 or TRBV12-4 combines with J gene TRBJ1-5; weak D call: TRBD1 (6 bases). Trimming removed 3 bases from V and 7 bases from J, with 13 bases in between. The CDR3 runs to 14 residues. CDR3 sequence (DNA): TGTGCCAGCAGTTTCAGTTCAGGGGTACAGCCCCAGCATTTT. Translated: CASSFSSGVQPQHF.

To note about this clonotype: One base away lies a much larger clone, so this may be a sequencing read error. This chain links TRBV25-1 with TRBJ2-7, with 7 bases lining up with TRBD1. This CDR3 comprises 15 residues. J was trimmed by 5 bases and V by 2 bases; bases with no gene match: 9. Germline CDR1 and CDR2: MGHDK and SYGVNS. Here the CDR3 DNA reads TGTGCCAGCAGTGAACCTAACAGGGGAATCGACGAGCAGTACTTC. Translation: CASSEPNRGIDEQYF.

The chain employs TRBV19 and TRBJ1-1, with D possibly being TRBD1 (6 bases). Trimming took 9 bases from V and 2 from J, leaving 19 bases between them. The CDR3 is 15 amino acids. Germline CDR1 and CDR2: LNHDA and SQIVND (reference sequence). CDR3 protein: CASSTGTRVNTEAFF. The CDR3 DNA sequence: TGTGCCAGCTCCACAGGGACTCGAGTAAACACTGAAGCTTTCTTT.

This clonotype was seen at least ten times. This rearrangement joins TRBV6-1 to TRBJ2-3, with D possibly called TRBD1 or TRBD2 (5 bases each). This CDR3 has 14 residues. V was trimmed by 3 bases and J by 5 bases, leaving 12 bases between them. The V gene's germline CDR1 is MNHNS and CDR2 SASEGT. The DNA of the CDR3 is TGTGCCAGCAGTGAGGGACCACTTGAAGATACGCAGTATTTT. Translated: CASSEGPLEDTQYF.

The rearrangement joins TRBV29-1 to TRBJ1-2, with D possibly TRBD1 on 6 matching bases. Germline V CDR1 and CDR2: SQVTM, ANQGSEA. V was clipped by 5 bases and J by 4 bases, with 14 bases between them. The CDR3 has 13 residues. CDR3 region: CSVYDRLTYGYTF. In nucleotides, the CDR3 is TGCAGCGTTTATGACAGGCTCACCTATGGCTACACCTTC.

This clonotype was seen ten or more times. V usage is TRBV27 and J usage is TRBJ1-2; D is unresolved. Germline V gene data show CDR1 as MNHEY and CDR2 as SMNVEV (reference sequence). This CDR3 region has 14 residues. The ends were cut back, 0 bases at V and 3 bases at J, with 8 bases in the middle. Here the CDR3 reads CASSLSYSHYGYTF. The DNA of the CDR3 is TGTGCCAGCAGTTTATCATACAGCCACTATGGCTACACCTTC.

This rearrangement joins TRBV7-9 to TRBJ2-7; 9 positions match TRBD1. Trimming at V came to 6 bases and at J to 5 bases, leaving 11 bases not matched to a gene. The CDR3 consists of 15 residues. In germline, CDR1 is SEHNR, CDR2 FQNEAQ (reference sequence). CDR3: CASRPRQGGRNEQYF. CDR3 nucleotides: TGTGCCAGCAGACCAAGACAGGGGGGGAGGAACGAGCAGTACTTC.

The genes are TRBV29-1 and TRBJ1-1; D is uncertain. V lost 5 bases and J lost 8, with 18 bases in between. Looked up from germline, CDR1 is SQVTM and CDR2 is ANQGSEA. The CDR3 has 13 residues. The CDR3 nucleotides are TGCAGCGTTTATCTTTATGAGGGCACCGAAGCTTTCTTT. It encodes CSVYLYEGTEAFF.

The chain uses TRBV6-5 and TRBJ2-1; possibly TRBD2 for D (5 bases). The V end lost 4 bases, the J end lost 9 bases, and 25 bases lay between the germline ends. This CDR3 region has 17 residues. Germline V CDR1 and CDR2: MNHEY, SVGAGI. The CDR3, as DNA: TGTGCCAGCAGTTCTCCGGGATATACAAGCCATAGTGGTGAGCAGTTCTTC. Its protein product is CASSSPGYTSHSGEQFF.

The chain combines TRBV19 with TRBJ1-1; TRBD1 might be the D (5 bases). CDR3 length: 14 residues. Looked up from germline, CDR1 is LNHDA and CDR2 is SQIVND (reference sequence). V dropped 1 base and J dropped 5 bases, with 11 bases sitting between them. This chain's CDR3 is CASSIGGDGTEAFF. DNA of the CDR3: TGTGCCAGTAGTATAGGGGGGGACGGGACTGAAGCTTTCTTT.

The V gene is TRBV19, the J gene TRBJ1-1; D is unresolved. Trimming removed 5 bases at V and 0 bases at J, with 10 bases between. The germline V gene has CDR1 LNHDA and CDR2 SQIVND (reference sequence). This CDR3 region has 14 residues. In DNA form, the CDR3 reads TGTGCCAGTAGTCCCGGGGTCATGAACACTGAAGCTTTCTTT. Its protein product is CASSPGVMNTEAFF.

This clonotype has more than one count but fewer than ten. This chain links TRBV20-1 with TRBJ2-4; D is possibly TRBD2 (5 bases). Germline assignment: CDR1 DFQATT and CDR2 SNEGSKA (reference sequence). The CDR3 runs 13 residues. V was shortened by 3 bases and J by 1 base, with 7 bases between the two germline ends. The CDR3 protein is CSASGSAKNIQYF. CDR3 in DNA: TGCAGTGCTAGTGGGAGTGCCAAAAACATTCAGTACTTC.

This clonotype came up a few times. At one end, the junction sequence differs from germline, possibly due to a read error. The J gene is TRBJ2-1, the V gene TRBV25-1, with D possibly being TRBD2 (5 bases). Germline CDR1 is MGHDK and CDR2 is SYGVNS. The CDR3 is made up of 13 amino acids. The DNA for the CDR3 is TGTGCCAGCAGTGATTCTGTAGAGTCTAGCCGACGCTTC. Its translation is CASSDSVESSRRF.

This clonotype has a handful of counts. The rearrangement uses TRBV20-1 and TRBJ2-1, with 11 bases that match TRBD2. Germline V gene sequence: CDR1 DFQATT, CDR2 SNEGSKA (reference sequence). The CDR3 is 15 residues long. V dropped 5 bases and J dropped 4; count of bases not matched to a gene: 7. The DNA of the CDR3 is TGCAGTGCTCGACACACTAGCGGGGGTTACAATGAGCAGTTCTTC. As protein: CSARHTSGGYNEQFF.

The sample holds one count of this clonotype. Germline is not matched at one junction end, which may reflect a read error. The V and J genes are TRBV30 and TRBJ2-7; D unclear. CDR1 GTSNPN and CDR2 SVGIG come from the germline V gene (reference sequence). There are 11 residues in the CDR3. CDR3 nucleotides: TGTGCCTGGGAAGCCTCATACGAGCAGTACTTT. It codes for CAWEASYEQYF.

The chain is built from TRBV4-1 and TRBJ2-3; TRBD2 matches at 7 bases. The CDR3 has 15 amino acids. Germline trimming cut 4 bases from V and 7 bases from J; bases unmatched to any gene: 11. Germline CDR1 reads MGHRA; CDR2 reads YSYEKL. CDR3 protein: CASSPGEGPGYTQYF. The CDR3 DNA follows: TGCGCCAGCAGCCCCGGGGAGGGTCCAGGGTATACGCAGTATTTT.

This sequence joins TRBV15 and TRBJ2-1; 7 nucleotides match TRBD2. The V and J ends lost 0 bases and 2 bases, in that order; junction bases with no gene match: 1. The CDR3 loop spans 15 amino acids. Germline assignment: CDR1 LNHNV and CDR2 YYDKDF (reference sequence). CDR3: CATSRDREAYNEQFF. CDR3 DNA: TGTGCCACCAGCAGAGATCGGGAGGCCTACAATGAGCAGTTCTTC.

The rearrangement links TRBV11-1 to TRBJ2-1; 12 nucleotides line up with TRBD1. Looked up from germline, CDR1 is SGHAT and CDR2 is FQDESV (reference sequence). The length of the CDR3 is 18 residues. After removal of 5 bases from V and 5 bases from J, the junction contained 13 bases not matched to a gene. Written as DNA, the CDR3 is TGTGCCAGCAGCCTAACTTTTTCCGGGACAGGGGGCCACAATGAGCAGTTCTTC. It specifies CASSLTFSGTGGHNEQFF.

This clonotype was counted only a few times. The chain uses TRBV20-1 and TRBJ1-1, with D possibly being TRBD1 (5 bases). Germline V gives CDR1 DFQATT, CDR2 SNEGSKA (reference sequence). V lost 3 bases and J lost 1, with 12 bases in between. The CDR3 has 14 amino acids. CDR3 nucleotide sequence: TGCAGTGCTAGGACCCTTGGGACGAACACTGAAGCTTTCTTT. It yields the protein CSARTLGTNTEAFF.

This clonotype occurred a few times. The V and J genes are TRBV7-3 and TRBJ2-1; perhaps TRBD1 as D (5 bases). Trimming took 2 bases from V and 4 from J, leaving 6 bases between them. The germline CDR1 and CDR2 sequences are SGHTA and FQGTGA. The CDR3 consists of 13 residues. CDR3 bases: TGTGCCAGCAGCTTACGACAGTACAATGAGCAGTTCTTC. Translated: CASSLRQYNEQFF.